The T cell receptor beta chain under discussion was sequenced for a study of memory CD4+ T cells and cytomegalovirus serostatus. Sequenced by immunoSEQ multiplex PCR; TCRdb stores in-frame clones only, minus some. Of roughly 50,000 clones in the sample, less than 85% were seen once. V dropped 3 bases and J dropped 6 bases, with 14 bases sitting between them. The CDR3 covers 14 residues. CDR1 is PRHDT, CDR2 FYEKMQ, per germline (reference sequence). The sort gate was single viable CD3+CD4+CD8-CD45RO+ cells for memory CD4+ T cells. This clone has just one count. Material for sequencing was memory CD4+ T cells from blood. This TCR was sampled from an adult in good health and CMV-seronegative. Some clones in this sample may be carry-over from other donors' samples. The chain uses TRBV13 and TRBJ1-1, with D maybe TRBD1 (5 bases). The CDR3 region has the DNA TGTGCCAGCAGCTTGGGACGGCTAAGACCTGAAGCTTTCTTT. This sequence encodes CASSLGRLRPEAFF.